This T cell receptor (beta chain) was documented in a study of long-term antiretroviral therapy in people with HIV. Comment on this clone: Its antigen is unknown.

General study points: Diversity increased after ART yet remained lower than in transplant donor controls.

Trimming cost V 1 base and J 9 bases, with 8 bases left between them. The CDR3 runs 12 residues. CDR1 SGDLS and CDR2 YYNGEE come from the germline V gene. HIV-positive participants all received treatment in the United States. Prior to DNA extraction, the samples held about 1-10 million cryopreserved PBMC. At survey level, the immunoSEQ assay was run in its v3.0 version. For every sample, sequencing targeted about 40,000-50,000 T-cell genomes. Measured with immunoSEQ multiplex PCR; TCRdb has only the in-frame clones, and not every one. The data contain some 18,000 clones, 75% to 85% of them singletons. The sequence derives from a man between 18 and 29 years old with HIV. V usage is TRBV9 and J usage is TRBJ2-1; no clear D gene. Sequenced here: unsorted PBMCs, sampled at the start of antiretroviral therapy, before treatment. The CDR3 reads CASSVYGTEQFF. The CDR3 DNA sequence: TGTGCCAGCAGCGTATACGGAACTGAGCAGTTCTTC. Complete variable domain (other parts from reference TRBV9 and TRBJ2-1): DSGVTQTPKHLITATGQRVTLRCSPRSGDLSVYWYQQSLDQGLQFLIQYYNGEERAKGNILERFSAQQFPDLHSELNLSSLELGDSALYFCASSVYGTEQFFGPGTRLTVL.